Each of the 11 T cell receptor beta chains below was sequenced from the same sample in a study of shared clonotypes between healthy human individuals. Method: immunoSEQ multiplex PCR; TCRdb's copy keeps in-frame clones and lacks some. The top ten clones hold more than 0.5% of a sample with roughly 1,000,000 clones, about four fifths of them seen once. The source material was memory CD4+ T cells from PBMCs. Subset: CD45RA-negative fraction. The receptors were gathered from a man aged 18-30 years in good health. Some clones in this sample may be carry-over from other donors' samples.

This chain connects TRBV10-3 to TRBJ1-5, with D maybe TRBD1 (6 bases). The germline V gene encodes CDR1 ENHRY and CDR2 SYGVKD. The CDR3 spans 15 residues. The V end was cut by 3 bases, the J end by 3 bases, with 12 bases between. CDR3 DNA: TGTGCCATCAGTGAAGGAGGACAGATCAATCAGCCCCAGCATTTT. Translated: CAISEGGQINQPQHF.

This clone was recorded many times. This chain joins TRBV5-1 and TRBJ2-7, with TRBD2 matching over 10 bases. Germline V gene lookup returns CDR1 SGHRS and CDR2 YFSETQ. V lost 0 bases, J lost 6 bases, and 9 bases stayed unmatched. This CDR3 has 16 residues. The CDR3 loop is CASSLAGSGRAREQYF. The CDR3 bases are TGCGCCAGCAGCTTGGCCGGCAGCGGGAGGGCCCGCGAGCAGTACTTC.

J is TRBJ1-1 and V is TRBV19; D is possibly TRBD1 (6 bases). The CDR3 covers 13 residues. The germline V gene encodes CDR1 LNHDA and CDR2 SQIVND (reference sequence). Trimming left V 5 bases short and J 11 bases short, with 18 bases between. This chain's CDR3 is CASSFRRDMRAFF. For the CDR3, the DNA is TGTGCCAGTAGTTTCCGGAGGGACATGAGGGCTTTCTTT.

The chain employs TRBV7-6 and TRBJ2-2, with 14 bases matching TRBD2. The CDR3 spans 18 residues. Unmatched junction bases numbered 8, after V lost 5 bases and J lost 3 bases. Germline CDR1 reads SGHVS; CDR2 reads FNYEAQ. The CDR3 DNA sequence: TGTGCCAGCAGCCGACTAGCGGGAGGGCCTCGGCACACCGGGGAGCTGTTTTTT. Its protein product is CASSRLAGGPRHTGELFF.

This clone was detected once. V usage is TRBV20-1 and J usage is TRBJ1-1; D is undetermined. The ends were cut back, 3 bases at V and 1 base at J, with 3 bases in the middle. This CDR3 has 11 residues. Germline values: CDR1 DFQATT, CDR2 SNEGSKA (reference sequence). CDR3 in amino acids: CSASANTEAFF. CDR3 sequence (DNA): TGCAGTGCTAGCGCGAACACTGAAGCTTTCTTT.

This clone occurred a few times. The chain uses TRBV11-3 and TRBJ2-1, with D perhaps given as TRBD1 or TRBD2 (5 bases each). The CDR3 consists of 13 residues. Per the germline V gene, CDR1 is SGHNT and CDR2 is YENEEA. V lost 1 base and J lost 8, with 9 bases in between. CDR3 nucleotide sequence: TGTGCCAGCAGCTTAGGATGGGGGTATGAGCAGTTCTTC. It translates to CASSLGWGYEQFF.

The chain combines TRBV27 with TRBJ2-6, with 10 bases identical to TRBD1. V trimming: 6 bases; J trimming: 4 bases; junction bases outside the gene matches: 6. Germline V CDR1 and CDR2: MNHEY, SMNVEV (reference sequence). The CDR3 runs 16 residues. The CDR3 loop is CASSPDRGRGANVLTF. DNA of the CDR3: TGTGCCAGCAGCCCTGACAGGGGGCGAGGGGCCAACGTCCTGACTTTC.

CDR3 coding DNA: TGTGCCAGCAGCTTAGTCGCTAAGAGACAGGGGAGAGAGACCCAGTACTTC. It is translated as CASSLVAKRQGRETQYF. The chain combines TRBV7-2 with TRBJ2-5, with 8 bases lining up with TRBD1. CDR3 length: 17 amino acids. CDR1 is SGHTA and CDR2 is FQGNSA in the germline V gene. J lost 4 bases, V lost 1 base, and 11 bases had no gene match.

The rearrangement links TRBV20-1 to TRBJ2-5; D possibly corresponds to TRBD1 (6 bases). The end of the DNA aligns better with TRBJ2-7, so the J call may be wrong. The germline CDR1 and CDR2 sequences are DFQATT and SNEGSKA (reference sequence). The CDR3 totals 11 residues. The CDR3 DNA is TGCAGTGCTGGGGGCCCCTACGAGCAGTACTTC. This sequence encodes CSAGGPYEQYF.

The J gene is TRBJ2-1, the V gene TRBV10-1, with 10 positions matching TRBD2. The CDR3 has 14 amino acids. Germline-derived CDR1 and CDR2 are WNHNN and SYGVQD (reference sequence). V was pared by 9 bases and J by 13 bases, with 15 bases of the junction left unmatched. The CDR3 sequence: CASGTSDLPSFQFF. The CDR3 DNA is TGCGCCAGTGGGACTAGCGATCTCCCTAGTTTTCAGTTCTTC.

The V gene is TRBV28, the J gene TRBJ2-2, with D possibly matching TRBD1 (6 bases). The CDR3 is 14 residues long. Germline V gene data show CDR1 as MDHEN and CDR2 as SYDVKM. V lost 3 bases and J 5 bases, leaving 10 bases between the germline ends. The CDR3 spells CASSFGGVTGELFF. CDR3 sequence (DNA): TGTGCCAGCAGTTTTGGGGGCGTAACCGGGGAGCTGTTTTTT. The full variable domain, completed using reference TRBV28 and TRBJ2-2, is DVKVTQSSRYLVKRTGEKVFLECVQDMDHENMFWYRQDPGLGLRLIYFSYDVKMKEKGDIPEGYSVSREKKERFSLILESASTNQTSMYLCASSFGGVTGELFFGEGSRLTVL.